This T cell receptor (beta chain) is from a study of cytomegalovirus exposure and HLA in healthy donors. Study-wide findings and caveats: Further analysis, carried out later, found HLA-associated TCR beta chains more clonally expanded than equally common other chains. Highly shared variants forming one cluster were likely a sequencing artifact.

In germline, CDR1 is SGDLS, CDR2 YYNGEE. This CDR3 has 12 amino acids. V lost 4 bases to trimming and J lost 12 bases; unmatched junction nucleotides: 8. Both 60 Vbeta primers and 13 Jbeta primers went into the PCR. The method was immunoSEQ multiplex PCR; TCRdb's version includes in-frame clones alone and lacks a portion of them. The table has about 140,000 clones, roughly 77% seen once; the top ten hold about 3.5%. A word on this clone: Its antigen remains unknown.

The sample taken for sequencing was PBMCs. This sequence originates from a man aged 35-49 years in good health and CMV-seronegative. V usage is TRBV9 and J usage is TRBJ1-2, with 8 bases identical to TRBD1. The CDR3 sequence: CASSQGAEGHTF. Written as DNA, the CDR3 is TGTGCCAGCAGCCAGGGGGCAGAGGGCCACACCTTC.